This T cell receptor (beta chain) is drawn from a study of blood T cell repertoires in COVID-19. Study background: Specimens from acute and convalescent COVID-19 originated in the United States, Italy and Spain. T cells, B-cell-depleted T cells, or PBMCs supplied cDNA or gDNA.

Original processing methods: Reference gene primers were amplified, and this amplification served to estimate nucleated cell counts. Clones were read by immunoSEQ multiplex PCR, and TCRdb kept only the in-frame ones, dropping some. That table supplies the V and J calls and clone size; D and trimming were determined from the DNA. The profile shows 250,000 to 350,000 clones, about 90% of them singletons. Trimming cost V 8 bases and J 5 bases, with 24 bases left between them. The CDR3 extends over 16 amino acids. CDR1 and CDR2 from the germline V gene are ENHRY and SYGVKD. The receptor was derived from a woman aged 45-60 years who had recovered from COVID-19. The chain has TRBV10-3 and TRBJ1-1; tentative D call: TRBD1 (6 bases). The sequenced material came from peripheral blood. In DNA form, the CDR3 reads TGTGCCATCTCGGGGGGGAAACAGGGACTCTGGACTGAAGCTTTCTTT. This codes for CAISGGKQGLWTEAFF.